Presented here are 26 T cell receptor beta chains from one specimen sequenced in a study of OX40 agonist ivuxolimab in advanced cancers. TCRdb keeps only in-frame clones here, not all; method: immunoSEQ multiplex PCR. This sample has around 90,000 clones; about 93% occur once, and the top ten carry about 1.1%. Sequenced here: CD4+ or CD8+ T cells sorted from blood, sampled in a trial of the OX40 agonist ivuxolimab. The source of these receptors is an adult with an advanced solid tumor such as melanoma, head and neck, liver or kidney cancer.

The CDR3 DNA reads TGTGCCAGCAGTTTTCCCTCGACCGGGGAGCTGTTTTTT. Its protein is CASSFPSTGELFF. The chain links TRBV27 to TRBJ2-2; D is undetermined. The CDR3 runs to 13 residues. Trimming cost V 3 bases and J 5 bases, with 7 bases left between them. CDR1 is MNHEY, CDR2 SMNVEV, per germline (reference sequence).

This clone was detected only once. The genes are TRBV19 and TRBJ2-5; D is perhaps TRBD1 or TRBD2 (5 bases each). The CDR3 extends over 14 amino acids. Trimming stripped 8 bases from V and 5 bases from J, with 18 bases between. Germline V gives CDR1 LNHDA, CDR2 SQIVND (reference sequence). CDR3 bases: TGTGCCAGTTCAGGACAAGGAGGACGGGAGACCCAGTACTTC. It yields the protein CASSGQGGRETQYF.

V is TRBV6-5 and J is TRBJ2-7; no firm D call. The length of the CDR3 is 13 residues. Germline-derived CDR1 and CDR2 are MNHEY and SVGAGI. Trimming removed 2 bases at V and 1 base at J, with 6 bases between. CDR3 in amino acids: CASSYAFSYEQYF. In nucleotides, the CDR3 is TGTGCCAGCAGTTACGCCTTTTCCTACGAGCAGTACTTC.

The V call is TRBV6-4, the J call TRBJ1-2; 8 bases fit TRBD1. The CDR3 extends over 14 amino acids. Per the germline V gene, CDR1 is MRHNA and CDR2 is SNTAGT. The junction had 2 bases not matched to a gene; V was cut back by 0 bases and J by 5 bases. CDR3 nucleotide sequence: TGTGCCAGCAGTGACTCGAGGACAGGGTATGGCTACACCTTC. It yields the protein CASSDSRTGYGYTF.

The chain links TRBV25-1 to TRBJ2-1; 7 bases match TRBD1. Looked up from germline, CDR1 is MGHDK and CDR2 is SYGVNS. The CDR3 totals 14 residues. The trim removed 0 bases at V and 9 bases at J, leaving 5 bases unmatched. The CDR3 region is CASSEYPRGSEQFF. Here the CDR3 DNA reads TGTGCCAGCAGTGAATATCCCAGGGGGAGTGAGCAGTTCTTC.

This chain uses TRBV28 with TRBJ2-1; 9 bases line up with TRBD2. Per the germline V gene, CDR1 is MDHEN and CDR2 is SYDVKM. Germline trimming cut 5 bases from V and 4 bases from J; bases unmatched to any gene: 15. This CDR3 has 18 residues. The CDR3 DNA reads TGTGCCAGCAGTCCGTTAATATTAGCGGGAGCCGTTTACAATGAGCAGTTCTTC. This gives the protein CASSPLILAGAVYNEQFF.

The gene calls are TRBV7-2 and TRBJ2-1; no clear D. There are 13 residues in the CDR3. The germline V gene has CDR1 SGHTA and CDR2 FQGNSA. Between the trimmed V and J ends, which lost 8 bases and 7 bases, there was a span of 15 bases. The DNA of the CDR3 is TGTGCCAGCGGACGGGCCCCTGGGAATGAGCAGTTCTTC. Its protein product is CASGRAPGNEQFF.

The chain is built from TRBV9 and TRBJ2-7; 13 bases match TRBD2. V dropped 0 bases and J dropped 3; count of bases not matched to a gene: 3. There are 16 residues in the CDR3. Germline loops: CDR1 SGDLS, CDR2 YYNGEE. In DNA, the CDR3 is TGTGCCAGCAGCGTAGGGGGACTAGCGGGGATCTACGAGCAGTACTTC. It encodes CASSVGGLAGIYEQYF. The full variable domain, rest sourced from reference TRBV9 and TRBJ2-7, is DSGVTQTPKHLITATGQRVTLRCSPRSGDLSVYWYQQSLDQGLQFLIQYYNGEERAKGNILERFSAQQFPDLHSELNLSSLELGDSALYFCASSVGGLAGIYEQYFGPGTRLTVT.

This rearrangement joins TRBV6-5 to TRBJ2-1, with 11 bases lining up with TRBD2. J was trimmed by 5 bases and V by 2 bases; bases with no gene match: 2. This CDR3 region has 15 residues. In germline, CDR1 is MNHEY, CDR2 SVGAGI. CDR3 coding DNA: TGTGCCAGCAGTTACGAGGGACTAGCGGACAATGAGCAGTTCTTC. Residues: CASSYEGLADNEQFF.

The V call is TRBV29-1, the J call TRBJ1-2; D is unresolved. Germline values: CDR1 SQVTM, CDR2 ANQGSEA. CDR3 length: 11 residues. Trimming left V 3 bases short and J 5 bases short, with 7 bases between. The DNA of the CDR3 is TGCAGCGTTGATCCGGGGTATGGCTACACCTTC. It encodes CSVDPGYGYTF.

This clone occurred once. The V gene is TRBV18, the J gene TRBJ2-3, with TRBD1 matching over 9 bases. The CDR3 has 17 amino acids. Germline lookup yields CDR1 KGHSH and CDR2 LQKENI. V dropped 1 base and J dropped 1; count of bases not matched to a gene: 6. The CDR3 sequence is CASSPRNRQGGTDTQYF. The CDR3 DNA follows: TGTGCCAGCTCACCACGTAATAGACAGGGGGGCACAGATACGCAGTATTTT. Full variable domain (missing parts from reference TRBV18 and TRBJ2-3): NAGVMQNPRHLVRRRGQEARLRCSPMKGHSHVYWYRQLPEEGLKFMVYLQKENIIDESGMPKERFSAEFPKEGPSILRIQQVVRGDSAAYFCASSPRNRQGGTDTQYFGPGTRLTVL.

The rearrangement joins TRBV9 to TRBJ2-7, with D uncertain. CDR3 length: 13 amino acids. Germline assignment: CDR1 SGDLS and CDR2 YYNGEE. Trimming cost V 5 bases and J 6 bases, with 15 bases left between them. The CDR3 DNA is TGTGCCAGCAGTGTATATCTCCGAGGCGAGCAGTACTTC. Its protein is CASSVYLRGEQYF.

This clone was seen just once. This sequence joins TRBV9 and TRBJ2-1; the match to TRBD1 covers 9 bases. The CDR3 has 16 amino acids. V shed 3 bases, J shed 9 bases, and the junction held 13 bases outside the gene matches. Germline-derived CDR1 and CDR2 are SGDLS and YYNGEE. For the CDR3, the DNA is TGTGCCAGCAGCGGGCCAGGACAGGGGTCTGGCACTGAGCAGTTCTTC. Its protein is CASSGPGQGSGTEQFF.

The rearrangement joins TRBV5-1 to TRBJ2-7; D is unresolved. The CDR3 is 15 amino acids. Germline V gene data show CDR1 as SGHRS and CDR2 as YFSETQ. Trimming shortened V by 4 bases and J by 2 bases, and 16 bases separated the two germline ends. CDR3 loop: CASSLDPVSTYEQYF. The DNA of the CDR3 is TGCGCCAGCAGCCTCGACCCAGTAAGCACCTACGAGCAGTACTTC.

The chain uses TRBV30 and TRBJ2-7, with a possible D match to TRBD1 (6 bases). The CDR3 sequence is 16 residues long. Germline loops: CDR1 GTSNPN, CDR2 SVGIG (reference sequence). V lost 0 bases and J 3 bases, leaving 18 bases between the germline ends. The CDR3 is CAWSVRSIGTLYEQYF. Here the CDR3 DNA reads TGTGCCTGGAGTGTACGGAGTATCGGGACACTCTACGAGCAGTACTTC. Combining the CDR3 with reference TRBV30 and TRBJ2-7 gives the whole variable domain SQTIHQWPATLVQPVGSPLSLECTVEGTSNPNLYWYRQAAGRGLQLLFYSVGIGQISSEVPQNLSASRPQDRQFILSSKKLLLSDSGFYLCAWSVRSIGTLYEQYFGPGTRLTVT.

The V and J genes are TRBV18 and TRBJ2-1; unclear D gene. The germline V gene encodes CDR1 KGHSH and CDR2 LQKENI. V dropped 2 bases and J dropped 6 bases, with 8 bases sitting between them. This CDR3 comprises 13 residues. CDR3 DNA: TGTGCCAGCTCACCAGGGATGGGCAATGAGCAGTTCTTC. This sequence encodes CASSPGMGNEQFF.

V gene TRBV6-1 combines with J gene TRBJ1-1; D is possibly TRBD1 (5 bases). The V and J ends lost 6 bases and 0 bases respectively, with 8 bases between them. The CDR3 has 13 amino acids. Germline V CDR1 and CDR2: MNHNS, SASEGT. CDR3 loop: CASRATVNTEAFF. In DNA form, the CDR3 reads TGTGCCAGCAGGGCGACAGTGAACACTGAAGCTTTCTTT.

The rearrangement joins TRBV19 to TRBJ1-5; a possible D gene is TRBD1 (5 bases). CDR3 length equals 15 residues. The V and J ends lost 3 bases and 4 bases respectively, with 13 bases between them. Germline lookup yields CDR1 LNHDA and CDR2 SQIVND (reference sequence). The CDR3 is CASSIYGGMNQPQHF. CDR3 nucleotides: TGTGCCAGTAGTATTTATGGGGGAATGAATCAGCCCCAGCATTTT. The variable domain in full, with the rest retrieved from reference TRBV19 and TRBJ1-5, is DGGITQSPKYLFRKEGQNVTLSCEQNLNHDAMYWYRQDPGQGLRLIYYSQIVNDFQKGDIAEGYSVSREKKESFPLTVTSAQKNPTAFYLCASSIYGGMNQPQHFGDGTRLSIL.

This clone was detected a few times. The CDR3 DNA sequence: TGCGCCAGCAGCCCGAACGTCGCGCAGGGAGCTGGAAACACCATATATTTT. It yields the protein CASSPNVAQGAGNTIYF. The chain uses TRBV5-1 and TRBJ1-3, with D perhaps TRBD1 (5 bases). The V end was cut by 4 bases, the J end by 2 bases, with 19 bases between. Per germline, CDR1 SGHRS and CDR2 YFSETQ. There are 17 residues in the CDR3.

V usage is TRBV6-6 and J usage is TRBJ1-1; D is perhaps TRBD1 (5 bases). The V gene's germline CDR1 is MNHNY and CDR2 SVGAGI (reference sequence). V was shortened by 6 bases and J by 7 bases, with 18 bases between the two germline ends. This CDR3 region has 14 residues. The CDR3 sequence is CASSPALTAIEAFF. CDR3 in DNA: TGTGCCAGCAGCCCGGCGTTGACAGCAATTGAAGCTTTCTTT.

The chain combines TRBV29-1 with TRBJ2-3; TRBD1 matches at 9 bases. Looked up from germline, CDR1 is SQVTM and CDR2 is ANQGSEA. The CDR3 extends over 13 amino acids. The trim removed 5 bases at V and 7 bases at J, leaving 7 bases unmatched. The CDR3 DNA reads TGCAGCGTTACGCGGACAGGGGTGCATACGCAGTATTTT. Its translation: CSVTRTGVHTQYF.

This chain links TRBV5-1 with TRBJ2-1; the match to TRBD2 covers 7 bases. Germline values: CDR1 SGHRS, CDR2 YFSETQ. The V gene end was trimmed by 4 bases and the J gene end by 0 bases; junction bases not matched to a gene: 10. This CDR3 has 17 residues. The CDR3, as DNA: TGCGCCAGCAGCCCAACACTAGCGCCAAGCTCCTACAATGAGCAGTTCTTC. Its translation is CASSPTLAPSSYNEQFF.

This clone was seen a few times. The CDR3 is CASSAGSANQPQHF. In DNA form, the CDR3 reads TGTGCCAGCTCCGCCGGGAGCGCCAATCAGCCCCAGCATTTT. The chain employs TRBV18 and TRBJ1-5; D uncertain. The V gene's germline CDR1 is KGHSH and CDR2 LQKENI. The CDR3 consists of 14 residues. With 6 bases removed from V and 3 bases from J, the gap between germline ends came to 12 bases. The full variable domain, completed using reference TRBV18 and TRBJ1-5, is NAGVMQNPRHLVRRRGQEARLRCSPMKGHSHVYWYRQLPEEGLKFMVYLQKENIIDESGMPKERFSAEFPKEGPSILRIQQVVRGDSAAYFCASSAGSANQPQHFGDGTRLSIL.

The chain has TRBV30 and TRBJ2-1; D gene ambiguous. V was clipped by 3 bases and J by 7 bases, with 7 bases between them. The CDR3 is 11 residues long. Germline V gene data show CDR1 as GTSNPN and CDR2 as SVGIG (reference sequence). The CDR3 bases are TGTGCCTGGAGATTGAGGAATGAGCAGTTCTTC. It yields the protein CAWRLRNEQFF.

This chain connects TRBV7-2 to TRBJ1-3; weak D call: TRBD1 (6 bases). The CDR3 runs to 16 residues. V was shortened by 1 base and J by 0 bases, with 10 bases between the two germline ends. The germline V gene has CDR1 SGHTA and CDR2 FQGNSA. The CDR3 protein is CASSLVGQHSGNTIYF. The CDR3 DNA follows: TGTGCCAGCAGCTTAGTCGGACAGCACTCTGGAAACACCATATATTTT.

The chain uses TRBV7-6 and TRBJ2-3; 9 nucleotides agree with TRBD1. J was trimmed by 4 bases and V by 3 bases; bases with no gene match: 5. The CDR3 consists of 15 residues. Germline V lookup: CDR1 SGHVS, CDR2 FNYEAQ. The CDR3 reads CASSLGTGYADTQYF. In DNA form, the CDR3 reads TGTGCCAGCAGCTTGGGGACAGGGTATGCAGATACGCAGTATTTT.